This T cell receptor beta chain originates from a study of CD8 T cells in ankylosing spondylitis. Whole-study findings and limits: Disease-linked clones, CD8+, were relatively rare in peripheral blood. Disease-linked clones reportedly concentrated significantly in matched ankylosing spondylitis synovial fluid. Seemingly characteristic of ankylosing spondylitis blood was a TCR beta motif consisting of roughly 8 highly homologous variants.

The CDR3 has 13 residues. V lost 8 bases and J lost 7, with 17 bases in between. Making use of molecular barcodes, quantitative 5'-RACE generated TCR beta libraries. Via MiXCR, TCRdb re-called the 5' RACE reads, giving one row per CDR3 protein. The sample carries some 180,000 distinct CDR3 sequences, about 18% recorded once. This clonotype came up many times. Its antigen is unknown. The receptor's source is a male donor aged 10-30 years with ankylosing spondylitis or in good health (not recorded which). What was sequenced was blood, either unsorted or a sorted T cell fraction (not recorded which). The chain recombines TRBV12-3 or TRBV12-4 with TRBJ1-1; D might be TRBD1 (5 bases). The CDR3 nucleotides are TGTGCCAGCCTACGGGGGATTGGGGGTGAAGCTTTCTTT. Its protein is CASLRGIGGEAFF.